The clone carrying this T cell receptor (beta chain) was detected many times. The repertoire was sequenced with immunoSEQ multiplex PCR; TCRdb's copy has only in-frame clones and lacks some. The sample contains about 150,000 clones, 88% of which appear only once. The data originate from a study of T cell responses to AZD1222 COVID-19 vaccine. The clonotype comes from an adult in good health. The source material was peripheral blood, sampled on day 0 of MenACWY control vaccination.

The chain's CDR3 is CSVEGARRAFF. The CDR3 region has the DNA TGCAGCGTTGAAGGGGCCAGGCGGGCTTTCTTT. V and J are TRBV29-1 and TRBJ1-1; no definite D call. This CDR3 has 11 residues. Trimming stripped 1 base from V and 11 bases from J, with 11 bases between. From germline, CDR1 is SQVTM and CDR2 ANQGSEA.